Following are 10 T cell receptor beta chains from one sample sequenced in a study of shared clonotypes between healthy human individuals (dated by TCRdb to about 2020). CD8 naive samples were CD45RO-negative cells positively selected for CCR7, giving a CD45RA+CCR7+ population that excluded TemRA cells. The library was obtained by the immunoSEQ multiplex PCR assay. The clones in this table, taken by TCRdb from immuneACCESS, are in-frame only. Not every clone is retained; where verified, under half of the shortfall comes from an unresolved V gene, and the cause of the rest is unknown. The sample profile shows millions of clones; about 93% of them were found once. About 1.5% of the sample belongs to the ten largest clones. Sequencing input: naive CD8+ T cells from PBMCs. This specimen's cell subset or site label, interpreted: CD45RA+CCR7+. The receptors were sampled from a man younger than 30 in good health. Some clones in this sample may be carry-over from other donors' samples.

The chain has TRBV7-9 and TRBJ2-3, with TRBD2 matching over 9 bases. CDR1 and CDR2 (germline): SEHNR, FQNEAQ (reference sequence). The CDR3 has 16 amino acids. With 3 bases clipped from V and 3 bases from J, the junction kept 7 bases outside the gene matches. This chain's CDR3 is CASSLWGLAGTDTQYF. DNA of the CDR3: TGTGCCAGCAGCTTGTGGGGTCTAGCGGGAACAGATACGCAGTATTTT.

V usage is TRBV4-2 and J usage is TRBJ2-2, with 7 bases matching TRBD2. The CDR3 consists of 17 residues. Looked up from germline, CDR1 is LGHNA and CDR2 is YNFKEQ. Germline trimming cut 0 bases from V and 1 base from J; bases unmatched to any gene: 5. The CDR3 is CASSQDGGLVNTGELFF. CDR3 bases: TGTGCCAGCAGCCAAGATGGAGGACTAGTGAACACCGGGGAGCTGTTTTTT.

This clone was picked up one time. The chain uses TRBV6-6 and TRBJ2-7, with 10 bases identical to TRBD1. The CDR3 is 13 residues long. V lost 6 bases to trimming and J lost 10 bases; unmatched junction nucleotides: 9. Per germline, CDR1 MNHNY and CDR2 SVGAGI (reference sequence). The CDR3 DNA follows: TGTGCCAGCAGCCCTTACCAGACAGGGGGCCAGTACTTC. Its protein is CASSPYQTGGQYF.

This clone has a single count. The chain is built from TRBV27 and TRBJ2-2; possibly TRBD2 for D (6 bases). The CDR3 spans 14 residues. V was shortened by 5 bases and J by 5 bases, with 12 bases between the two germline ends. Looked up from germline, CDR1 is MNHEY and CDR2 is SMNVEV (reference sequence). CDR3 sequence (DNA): TGTGCCAGCAGTAGGCGGGACTGGACCGGGGAGCTGTTTTTT. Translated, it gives CASSRRDWTGELFF.

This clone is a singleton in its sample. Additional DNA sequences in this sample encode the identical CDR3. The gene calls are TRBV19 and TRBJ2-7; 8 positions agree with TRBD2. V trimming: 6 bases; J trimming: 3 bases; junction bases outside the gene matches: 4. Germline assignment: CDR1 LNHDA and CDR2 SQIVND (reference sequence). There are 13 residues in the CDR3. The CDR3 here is CASSGRGVYEQYF. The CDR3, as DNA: TGTGCCAGTAGCGGGAGGGGTGTCTACGAGCAGTACTTC.

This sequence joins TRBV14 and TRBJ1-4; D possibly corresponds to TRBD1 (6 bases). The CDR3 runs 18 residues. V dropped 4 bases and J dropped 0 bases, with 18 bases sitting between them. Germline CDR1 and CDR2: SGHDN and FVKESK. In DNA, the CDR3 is TGTGCCAGCAGCCCCTGGGGACACAATGCTGCAACTAATGAAAAACTGTTTTTT. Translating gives CASSPWGHNAATNEKLFF.

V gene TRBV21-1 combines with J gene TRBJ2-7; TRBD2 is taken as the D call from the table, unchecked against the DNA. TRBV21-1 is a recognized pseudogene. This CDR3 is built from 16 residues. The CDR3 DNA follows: TGTGCCAGCAGCACTAACCGGGAACCACAAGACTACGAGCAGTACTTC. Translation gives CASSTNREPQDYEQYF.

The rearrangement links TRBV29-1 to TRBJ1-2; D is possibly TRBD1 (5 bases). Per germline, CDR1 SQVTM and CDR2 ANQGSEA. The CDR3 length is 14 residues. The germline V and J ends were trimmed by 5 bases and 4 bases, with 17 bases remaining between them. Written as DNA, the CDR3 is TGCAGCGTTCCTCTAACAGATGGGACCTATGGCTACACCTTC. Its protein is CSVPLTDGTYGYTF.

CDR3 sequence: CATSPGGGWNTGELFF. The CDR3 nucleotides are TGTGCCACCAGCCCCGGGGGAGGGTGGAACACCGGGGAGCTGTTTTTT. The chain has TRBV15 and TRBJ2-2; 7 bases fit TRBD2. Trimming cost V 5 bases and J 1 base; bases outside gene matches: 7. This CDR3 has 16 amino acids. The germline CDR1 and CDR2 sequences are LNHNV and YYDKDF (reference sequence). The full variable domain, its missing parts supplied by reference TRBV15 and TRBJ2-2, is DAMVIQNPRYQVTQFGKPVTLSCSQTLNHNVMYWYQQKSSQAPKLLFHYYDKDFNNEADTPDNFQSRRPNTSFCFLDIRSPGLGDTAMYLCATSPGGGWNTGELFFGEGSRLTVL.

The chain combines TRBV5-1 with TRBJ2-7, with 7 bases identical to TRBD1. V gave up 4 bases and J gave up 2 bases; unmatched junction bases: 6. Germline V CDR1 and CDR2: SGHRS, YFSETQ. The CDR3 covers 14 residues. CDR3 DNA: TGCGCCAGCAGCGCCTGGACAGGTCCCTACGAGCAGTACTTC. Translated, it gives CASSAWTGPYEQYF.